This T cell receptor (beta chain) was recorded in a study of cytomegalovirus exposure and HLA in healthy donors. Study details: In an early release, HLA-typed donors contributed approximately 82 million unique TCR sequences. Overall study findings and caveats: Analysis was performed later, and it showed HLA-associated TCR beta chains to be more clonally expanded than equally common others. The study reported that TCR beta sequences accurately predicted HLA-A and HLA-B alleles in most subjects.

With 60 Vbeta and 13 Jbeta primers, the PCR was carried out. Only in-frame clones appear in the TCRdb table, and some are missing; sequencing was by immunoSEQ multiplex PCR. In the table there are about 160,000 clones, roughly 72% of which are singletons. As concerns this clone: Its antigen remains unknown.

What was sequenced was PBMCs. This TCR came from a man aged 35 to 55 in good health and CMV-seropositive.

CDR3 sequence reads: CASSPGQGDYEQYF. CDR3 DNA: TGTGCCAGTAGTCCGGGACAGGGGGACTACGAGCAGTACTTC. The chain links TRBV19 to TRBJ2-5, with 11 bases identical to TRBD1. Judging by the DNA end, TRBJ2-7 fits better; the J call may be wrong. The CDR3 length is 14 residues. Germline-derived CDR1 and CDR2 are LNHDA and SQIVND (reference sequence).